The subject of this entry is one T cell receptor beta chain. The sample is drawn from a study of T cells in Graves' hyperthyroidism and ophthalmopathy. Using RNA transcripts as the source, TCR beta CDR3 regions were amplified. Researchers ran a first-round RT-PCR on the TCR CDR3 using the HTBI primer set. TCRdb re-called the multiplex PCR reads with MiXCR, one entry per CDR3 protein. In the table there are 610,000 or so distinct CDR3 sequences, 46% of which are singletons. Germline V gene data show CDR1 as SGHRS and CDR2 as YFSETQ. The CDR3 runs 18 residues. Trimming took 1 base from V and 5 from J; bases not matched to a gene: 16.

The rearrangement links TRBV5-1 to TRBJ2-5, with TRBD2 matching 8 bases. Sequencing was performed on peripheral blood or thyroid tissue (not recorded which). The receptor comes from a woman younger than 35 with Graves' hyperthyroidism. In nucleotides, the CDR3 is TGCGCCAGCAGCTTGATAAGAGGCTCCCGGGAGGGCGTGGAGACCCAGTACTTC. Residues: CASSLIRGSREGVETQYF.